A single sample is the source of the 26 T cell receptor beta chains below, sequenced in a study of T-cell reconstitution after alpha-beta-depleted transplantation in children. The TCRbeta library was prepared with unique molecular identifiers. One entry per CDR3 protein, called by TCRdb with MiXCR from the PCR reads. The repertoire holds hundreds of thousands of distinct CDR3 sequences, roughly a tenth seen once, with roughly 7% in the top ten. Sequencing used PBMCs, obtained before TCRalphabeta/CD19-depleted stem cell transplant. All receptors come from a boy under two years old with acute myeloid leukemia, due to receive a stem cell transplant.

This clonotype was counted many times. The chain couples TRBV5-1 to TRBJ2-2; 8 bases align to TRBD1. In germline, CDR1 is SGHRS, CDR2 YFSETQ. V lost 4 bases and J lost 1; bases outside the gene matches: 0. This CDR3 has 14 amino acids. The CDR3 sequence: CASSGQGNTGELFF. The DNA of the CDR3 is TGCGCCAGCAGCGGACAGGGGAACACCGGGGAGCTGTTTTTT.

This clonotype was observed many times. J is TRBJ1-1 and V is TRBV5-1; TRBD1 is a possible D gene (6 bases). There are 15 residues in the CDR3. Germline V gene lookup returns CDR1 SGHRS and CDR2 YFSETQ. The V end lost 3 bases, the J end lost 7 bases, and 19 bases lay between the germline ends. For the CDR3, the DNA is TGCGCCAGCAGCTCCGGACAGTACGCGGGTGATGAAGCTTTCTTT. Residues: CASSSGQYAGDEAFF.

This clonotype appeared many times. This chain uses TRBV3-1 with TRBJ2-1, with 7 bases identical to TRBD1. CDR1 LGHDT and CDR2 YNNKEL come from the germline V gene (reference sequence). V lost 4 bases and J lost 0; bases outside the gene matches: 18. The CDR3 runs to 20 residues. CDR3 sequence reads: CASSPNTLARDSSSYNEQFF. The CDR3 DNA follows: TGTGCCAGCAGCCCGAATACCCTCGCCCGGGACAGCAGCTCCTACAATGAGCAGTTCTTC.

This clonotype was seen ten or more times. The V and J genes are TRBV9 and TRBJ2-5, with 10 nucleotides matching TRBD2. After removal of 4 bases from V and 3 bases from J, the junction contained 3 bases not matched to a gene. This CDR3 is 14 amino acids long. Germline CDR1 SGDLS, CDR2 YYNGEE. This CDR3 is CASSWGLAKETQYF. The CDR3 bases are TGTGCCAGCAGCTGGGGACTAGCGAAAGAGACCCAGTACTTC.

This clonotype appeared many times. The chain links TRBV27 to TRBJ1-2; no definite D call. The germline V gene encodes CDR1 MNHEY and CDR2 SMNVEV (reference sequence). Trimming cost V 5 bases and J 4 bases, with 17 bases left between them. This CDR3 is 15 amino acids long. The CDR3 region is CASSPLGEGSYGYTF. As DNA, the CDR3 is TGTGCCAGCAGTCCTCTCGGAGAGGGAAGCTATGGCTACACCTTC.

This clonotype was counted many times. The chain employs TRBV7-2 and TRBJ2-1; 11 bases align to TRBD2. V lost 3 bases, J lost 4 bases, and 2 bases stayed unmatched. This CDR3 has 15 amino acids. Germline V gives CDR1 SGHTA, CDR2 FQGNSA. CDR3 residues: CASSLASGRYNEQFF. CDR3 DNA: TGTGCCAGCAGCTTGGCTAGCGGGAGGTACAATGAGCAGTTCTTC.

The sample holds one count of this clonotype. J is TRBJ2-6 and V is TRBV5-1; D could derive from TRBD1 or TRBD2 (5 bases each). CDR1 and CDR2 from the germline V gene are SGHRS and YFSETQ. This CDR3 comprises 16 residues. Trimming took off 5 bases at V and 2 bases at J, with 14 bases between the two ends. The DNA for the CDR3 is TGCGCCAGCAGGGGCAGGGAGTGGGCTGGGGCCAACGTCCTGACTTTC. Translating gives CASRGREWAGANVLTF.

This clonotype was observed a handful of times. This chain links TRBV3-1 with TRBJ2-1, with D possibly matching TRBD2 (5 bases). Trimming took 1 base from V and 4 from J, leaving 17 bases between them. Germline V gene sequence: CDR1 LGHDT, CDR2 YNNKEL (reference sequence). This CDR3 spans 17 amino acids. The DNA of the CDR3 is TGTGCCAGCAGCCAAGGGAGAGGACTCCCTTTTTACAATGAGCAGTTCTTC. This encodes CASSQGRGLPFYNEQFF.

A word on this clonotype: A much more abundant neighbour one base away suggests this may be a read error. V is TRBV5-4 and J is TRBJ2-3; TRBD2 aligns across 7 bases. V lost 5 bases and J lost 5; bases outside the gene matches: 8. Germline V gene lookup returns CDR1 SGHNT and CDR2 YYREEE (reference sequence). This CDR3 comprises 14 residues. The CDR3 protein is CASRSGGSVDTQYF. The CDR3 bases are TGTGCCAGCAGGTCCGGGGGGTCAGTAGATACGCAGTATTTT.

There are a few counts of this clonotype. The CDR3 coding sequence is TGTGCCAGCAGAGGGGTTTCAGGGGATAATTCACCCCTCCACTTT. Amino acids: CASRGVSGDNSPLHF. The chain carries TRBV3-1 and TRBJ1-6; possible D gene TRBD1, 6 bases. Germline V CDR1 and CDR2: LGHDT, YNNKEL (reference sequence). The CDR3 extends over 15 amino acids. Trimming took off 6 bases at V and 5 bases at J, with 14 bases between the two ends.

This clonotype occurred many times. The chain uses TRBV20-1 and TRBJ2-1, with 10 bases that match TRBD2. Germline CDR1 and CDR2: DFQATT and SNEGSKA (reference sequence). The V segment lost 0 bases and the J segment 10 bases; nucleotides outside the gene matches: 9. CDR3 length: 15 amino acids. Here the CDR3 reads CSARDASGLAREQFF. In DNA form, the CDR3 reads TGCAGTGCTAGAGATGCCTCGGGACTAGCGAGGGAGCAGTTCTTC.

The DNA for the CDR3 is TGCGCCAGCAGCTTGACAGGGCAGCTCGAGACCCAGTACTTC. Protein product: CASSLTGQLETQYF. V usage is TRBV5-1 and J usage is TRBJ2-5; D is perhaps TRBD1 (6 bases). The length of the CDR3 is 14 residues. CDR1 and CDR2 (germline): SGHRS, YFSETQ. V lost 1 base, J lost 5 bases, and 12 bases lay in between.

This clonotype was picked up a small number of times. The V and J genes are TRBV18 and TRBJ2-6; D is unclear. The CDR3 spans 16 residues. Deletions cut 1 base from V and 0 bases from J, with 7 bases between. Germline V CDR1 and CDR2: KGHSH, LQKENI. DNA for the CDR3: TGTGCCAGCTCACCACTACCCGACTCTGGGGCCAACGTCCTGACTTTC. Protein product: CASSPLPDSGANVLTF.

In its sample, this clonotype was seen many times. V and J are TRBV6-5 and TRBJ2-3, with D possibly TRBD2 on 6 matching bases. V was trimmed by 6 bases and J by 3 bases, leaving 10 bases between them. The CDR3 covers 13 residues. Germline V lookup: CDR1 MNHEY, CDR2 SVGAGI. The CDR3: CASRVRGTDTQYF. In DNA form, the CDR3 reads TGTGCCAGCAGAGTCCGGGGGACAGATACGCAGTATTTT.

This clonotype occurred many times. This chain connects TRBV5-6 to TRBJ1-1, with no clear D. Trimming took off 1 base at V and 0 bases at J, with 4 bases between the two ends. The CDR3 spans 13 residues. The germline V gene has CDR1 SGHDT and CDR2 YYEEEE. The CDR3 coding sequence is TGTGCCAGCAGCTTGAACCTGAACACTGAAGCTTTCTTT. Translated: CASSLNLNTEAFF.

The J gene is TRBJ2-3, the V gene TRBV7-6; D ambiguous. The V end lost 5 bases, the J end lost 2 bases, and 11 bases lay between the germline ends. The V gene's germline CDR1 is SGHVS and CDR2 FNYEAQ. The CDR3 is 14 amino acids. As DNA, the CDR3 is TGTGCCAGCAGCATAAGACCCTACACAGATACGCAGTATTTT. This translates into CASSIRPYTDTQYF. The whole variable domain, filled in from reference TRBV7-6 and TRBJ2-3, reads GAGVSQSPRYKVTKRGQDVALRCDPISGHVSLYWYRQALGQGPEFLTYFNYEAQQDKSGLPNDRFSAERPEGSISTLTIQRTEQRDSAMYRCASSIRPYTDTQYFGPGTRLTVL.

This clonotype was detected many times. V usage is TRBV5-1 and J usage is TRBJ1-5; D is unclear. V dropped 4 bases and J dropped 8 bases, with 16 bases sitting between them. Germline V gene lookup returns CDR1 SGHRS and CDR2 YFSETQ. The CDR3 contains 14 residues. The CDR3 DNA reads as TGCGCCAGCAGCCTTAAAAGCGGGAGTGAGCCCCAGCATTTT. Protein product: CASSLKSGSEPQHF.

At least ten counts were recorded for this clonotype. The rearrangement uses TRBV2 and TRBJ2-2; 7 bases are shared with TRBD1. The CDR3 has 15 amino acids. Germline V gene lookup returns CDR1 SNHLY and CDR2 FYNNEI. This chain's CDR3 is CARESDRENTGELFF. The CDR3 DNA is TGTGCGAGGGAATCAGACAGGGAGAACACCGGGGAGCTGTTTTTT.

This clonotype has a handful of counts. The chain employs TRBV12-3 or TRBV12-4 and TRBJ2-3; the match to TRBD1 covers 8 bases. J gave up 2 bases and V 5 bases, and 9 bases lay outside the gene matches. The CDR3 is made up of 16 amino acids. CDR3 residues: CASSRPGQVYTDTQYF. CDR3 bases: TGTGCCAGCAGTCGGCCGGGACAGGTTTACACAGATACGCAGTATTTT.

As for this clonotype: One base away lies a much larger clone, so this may be a sequencing read error. V usage is TRBV7-9 and J usage is TRBJ2-3; 11 positions match TRBD2. The CDR3 runs to 15 residues. Germline V gene lookup returns CDR1 SEHNR and CDR2 FQNEAQ (reference sequence). The DNA for the CDR3 is TGTGCCAGCAGCCCAGTGACTAGCGGGACAGATACGCACTATTTT. Protein: CASSPVTSGTDTHYF.

This clonotype was seen repeatedly, ten times or more. CDR3 in amino acids: CASSYGGAGNIQYF. CDR3 DNA sequence: TGTGCCAGCAGTTACGGGGGCGCAGGGAACATTCAGTACTTC. V is TRBV6-5 and J is TRBJ2-4; TRBD1 is a possible D gene (6 bases). Germline lookup yields CDR1 MNHEY and CDR2 SVGAGI. The CDR3 has 14 amino acids. The ends were cut back, 2 bases at V and 7 bases at J, with 12 bases in the middle.

The chain couples TRBV18 to TRBJ1-4; no definite D call. The CDR3 contains 16 residues. The ends were cut back, 2 bases at V and 7 bases at J, with 17 bases in the middle. The germline V gene encodes CDR1 KGHSH and CDR2 LQKENI. The CDR3 protein is CASSPSASARSEKLFF. The DNA of the CDR3 is TGTGCCAGCTCACCATCGGCATCAGCTAGGAGTGAAAAACTGTTTTTT.

This clonotype was observed many times. The V and J genes are TRBV6-1 and TRBJ1-1, with D hard to call. Per the germline V gene, CDR1 is MNHNS and CDR2 is SASEGT. The CDR3 length is 10 residues. The V end lost 6 bases, the J end lost 6 bases, and 5 bases lay between the germline ends. The CDR3 DNA reads TGTGCCAGCAGACTTGCTGAAGCTTTCTTT. Amino acids: CASRLAEAFF.

In its sample, this clonotype was seen many times. The chain couples TRBV12-3 or TRBV12-4 to TRBJ2-1; TRBD2 might be the D (5 bases). The CDR3 runs to 15 residues. Trimming took 3 bases from V and 7 from J, leaving 16 bases between them. CDR3 in DNA: TGTGCCAGCAGTTTGGGTAGAGCTAGCTCTAATGAGCAGTTCTTC. This sequence encodes CASSLGRASSNEQFF.

This clonotype was observed many times. V is TRBV20-1 and J is TRBJ2-2, with 9 bases identical to TRBD1. The length of the CDR3 is 14 residues. V was pared by 5 bases and J by 7 bases, with 8 bases of the junction left unmatched. Per germline, CDR1 DFQATT and CDR2 SNEGSKA (reference sequence). The CDR3: CSAYRDRVHGELFF. The CDR3 bases are TGCAGTGCTTACCGGGACAGGGTCCACGGGGAGCTGTTTTTT.

This clonotype was seen many times. The CDR3 bases are TGTGCCAGCAGCTTAGGGGTGGGCTACGAGCAGTACTTC. Amino acid sequence: CASSLGVGYEQYF. V usage is TRBV7-9 and J usage is TRBJ2-7; D is unresolved. CDR1 SEHNR and CDR2 FQNEAQ come from the germline V gene (reference sequence). With 1 base removed from V and 3 bases from J, the gap between germline ends came to 7 bases. This CDR3 spans 13 amino acids.